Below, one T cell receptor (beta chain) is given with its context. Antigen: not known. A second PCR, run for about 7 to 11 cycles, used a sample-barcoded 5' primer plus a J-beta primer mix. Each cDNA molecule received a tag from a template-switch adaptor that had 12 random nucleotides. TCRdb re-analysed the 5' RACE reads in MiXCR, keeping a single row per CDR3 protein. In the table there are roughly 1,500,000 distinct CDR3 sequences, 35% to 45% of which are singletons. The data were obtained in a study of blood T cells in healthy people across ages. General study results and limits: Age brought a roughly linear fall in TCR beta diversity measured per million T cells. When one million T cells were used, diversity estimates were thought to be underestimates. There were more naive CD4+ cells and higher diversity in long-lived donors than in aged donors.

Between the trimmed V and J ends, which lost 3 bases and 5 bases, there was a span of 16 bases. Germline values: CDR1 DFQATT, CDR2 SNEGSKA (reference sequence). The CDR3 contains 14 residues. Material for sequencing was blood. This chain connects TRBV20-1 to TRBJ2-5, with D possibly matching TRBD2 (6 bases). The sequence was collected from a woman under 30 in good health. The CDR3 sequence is CSARPLAGYETQYF. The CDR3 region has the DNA TGCAGTGCTAGGCCCCTGGCGGGATACGAGACCCAGTACTTC.